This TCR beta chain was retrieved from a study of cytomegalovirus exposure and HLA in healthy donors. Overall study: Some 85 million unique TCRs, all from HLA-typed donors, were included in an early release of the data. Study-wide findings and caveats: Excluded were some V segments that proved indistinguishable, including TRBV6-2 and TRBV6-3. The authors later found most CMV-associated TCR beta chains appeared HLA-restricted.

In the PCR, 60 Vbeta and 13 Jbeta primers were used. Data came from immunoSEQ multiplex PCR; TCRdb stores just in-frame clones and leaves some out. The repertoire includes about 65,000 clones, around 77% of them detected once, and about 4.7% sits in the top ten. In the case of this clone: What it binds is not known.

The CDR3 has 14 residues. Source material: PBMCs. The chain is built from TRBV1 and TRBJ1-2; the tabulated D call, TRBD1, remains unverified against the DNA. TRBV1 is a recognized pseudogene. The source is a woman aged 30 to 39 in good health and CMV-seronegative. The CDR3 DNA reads TGCACCAGCAGCCAAGAAGGGGGAGCTATTGGCTACACCTTC. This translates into CTSSQEGGAIGYTF.